This T cell receptor (beta chain) is from a study of chemoradiotherapy in HPV16-positive cancers. Across the whole study: Candidate HPV-specific clones and shared TCR motifs came from a couple of HPV16-positive patients. Regarding the study as a whole: HPV-specific T cells were functionally defined from only a couple of HPV16-positive patients.

In the case of this clone: What it binds is not known.

This CDR3 comprises 14 residues. V dropped 2 bases and J dropped 3; count of bases not matched to a gene: 0. CDR1 and CDR2 (germline): SGHTA, FQGNSA. Assay: immunoSEQ multiplex PCR; the TCRdb copy retains only in-frame clones and omits some. The sample shows 20,000 to 25,000 clones, 80% to 90% of them seen only once. Over chemoradiotherapy, repertoires were sampled more than once. The V call is TRBV7-2, the J call TRBJ2-2, with TRBD2 identical over 7 bases. Sample: blood, taken from a patient who underwent chemoradiotherapy. The receptor comes from a human donor with HPV-associated anogenital cancer. The CDR3, as DNA: TGTGCCAGCAGCTTACGGGGGGACACCGGGGAGCTGTTTTTT. Its protein is CASSLRGDTGELFF.